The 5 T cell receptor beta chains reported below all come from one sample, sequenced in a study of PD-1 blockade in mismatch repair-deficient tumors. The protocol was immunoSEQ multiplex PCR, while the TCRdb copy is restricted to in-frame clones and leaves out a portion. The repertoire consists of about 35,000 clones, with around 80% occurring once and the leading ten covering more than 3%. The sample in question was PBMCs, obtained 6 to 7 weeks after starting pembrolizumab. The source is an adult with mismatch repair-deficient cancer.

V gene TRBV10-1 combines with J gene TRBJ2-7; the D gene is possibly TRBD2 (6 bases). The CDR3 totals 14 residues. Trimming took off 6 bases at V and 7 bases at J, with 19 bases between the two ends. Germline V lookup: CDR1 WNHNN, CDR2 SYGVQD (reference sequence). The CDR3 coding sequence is TGCGCCAGCAGCCCCGGGACTCACTCGCGGGAGCAGTACTTC. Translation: CASSPGTHSREQYF.

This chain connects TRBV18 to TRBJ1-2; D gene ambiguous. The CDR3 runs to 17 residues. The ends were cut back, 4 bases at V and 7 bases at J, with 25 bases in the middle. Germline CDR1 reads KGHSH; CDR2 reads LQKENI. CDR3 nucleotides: TGTGCCAGCTCACTTCAACCACTTGTCACCACTACTATTGGCTACACCTTC. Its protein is CASSLQPLVTTTIGYTF. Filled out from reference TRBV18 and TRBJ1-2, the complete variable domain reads NAGVMQNPRHLVRRRGQEARLRCSPMKGHSHVYWYRQLPEEGLKFMVYLQKENIIDESGMPKERFSAEFPKEGPSILRIQQVVRGDSAAYFCASSLQPLVTTTIGYTFGSGTRLTVV.

The DNA of the CDR3 is TGTGCCAGCAGCTTCACTGAGAACACTGAAGCTTTCTTT. It specifies CASSFTENTEAFF. The chain carries TRBV11-2 and TRBJ1-1; D call uncertain. The germline V and J ends were trimmed by 3 bases and 1 base, with 6 bases remaining between them. This CDR3 spans 13 amino acids. Germline CDR1 reads SGHAT; CDR2 reads FQNNGV. Drawing the rest from reference TRBV11-2 and TRBJ1-1, the complete variable domain is EAGVAQSPRYKIIEKRQSVAFWCNPISGHATLYWYQQILGQGPKLLIQFQNNGVVDDSQLPKDRFSAERLKGVDSTLKIQPAKLEDSAVYLCASSFTENTEAFFGQGTRLTVV.

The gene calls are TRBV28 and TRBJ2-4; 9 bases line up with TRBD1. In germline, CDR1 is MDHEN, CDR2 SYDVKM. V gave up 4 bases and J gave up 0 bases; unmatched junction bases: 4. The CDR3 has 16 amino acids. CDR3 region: CASSSQGALAKNIQYF. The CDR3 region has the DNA TGTGCCAGCAGTTCACAGGGGGCCCTAGCCAAAAACATTCAGTACTTC.

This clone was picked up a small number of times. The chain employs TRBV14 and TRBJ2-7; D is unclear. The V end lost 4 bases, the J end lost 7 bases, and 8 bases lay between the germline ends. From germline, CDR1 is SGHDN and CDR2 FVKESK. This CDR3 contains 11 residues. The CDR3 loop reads CASSPLSEQYF. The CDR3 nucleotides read TGTGCCAGCAGCCCGCTGAGTGAGCAGTACTTC.